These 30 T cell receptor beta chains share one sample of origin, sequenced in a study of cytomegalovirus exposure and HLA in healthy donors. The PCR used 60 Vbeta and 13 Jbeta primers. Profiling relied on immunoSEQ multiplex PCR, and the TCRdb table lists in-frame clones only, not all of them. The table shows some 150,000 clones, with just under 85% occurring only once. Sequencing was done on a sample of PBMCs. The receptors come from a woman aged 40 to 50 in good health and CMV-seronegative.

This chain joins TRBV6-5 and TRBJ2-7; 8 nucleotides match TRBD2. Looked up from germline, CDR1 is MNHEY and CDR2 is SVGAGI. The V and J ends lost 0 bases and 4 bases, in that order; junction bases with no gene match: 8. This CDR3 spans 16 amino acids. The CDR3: CASSYSFSGIQYEQYF. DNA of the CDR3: TGTGCCAGCAGTTACTCCTTTAGCGGGATCCAGTACGAGCAGTACTTC.

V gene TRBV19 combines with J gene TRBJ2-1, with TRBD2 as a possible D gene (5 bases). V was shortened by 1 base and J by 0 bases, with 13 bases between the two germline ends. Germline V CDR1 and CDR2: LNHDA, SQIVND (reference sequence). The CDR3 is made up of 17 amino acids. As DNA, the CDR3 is TGTGCCAGTAGTATAGGTTCTAGCCTAAGCTCCTACAATGAGCAGTTCTTC. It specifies CASSIGSSLSSYNEQFF.

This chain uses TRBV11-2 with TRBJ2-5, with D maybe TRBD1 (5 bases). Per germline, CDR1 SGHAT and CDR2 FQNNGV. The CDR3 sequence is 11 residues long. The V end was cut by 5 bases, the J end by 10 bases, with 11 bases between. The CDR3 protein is CASSPQGDQYF. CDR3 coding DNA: TGTGCCAGCAGCCCTCAGGGCGACCAGTACTTC.

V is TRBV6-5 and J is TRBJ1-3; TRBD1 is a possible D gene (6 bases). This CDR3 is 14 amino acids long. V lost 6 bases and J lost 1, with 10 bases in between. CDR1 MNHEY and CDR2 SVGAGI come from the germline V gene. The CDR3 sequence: CASRLGQSGNTIYF. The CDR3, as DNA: TGTGCCAGCAGACTCGGACAGTCTGGAAACACCATATATTTT.

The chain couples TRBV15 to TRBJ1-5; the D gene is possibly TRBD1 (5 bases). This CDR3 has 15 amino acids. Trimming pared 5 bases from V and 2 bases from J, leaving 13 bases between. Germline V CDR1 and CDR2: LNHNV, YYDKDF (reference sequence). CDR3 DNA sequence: TGTGCCACCAGCTTCGGACAAATGGGCAATCAGCCCCAGCATTTT. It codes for CATSFGQMGNQPQHF. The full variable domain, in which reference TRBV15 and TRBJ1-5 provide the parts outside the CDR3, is DAMVIQNPRYQVTQFGKPVTLSCSQTLNHNVMYWYQQKSSQAPKLLFHYYDKDFNNEADTPDNFQSRRPNTSFCFLDIRSPGLGDTAMYLCATSFGQMGNQPQHFGDGTRLSIL.

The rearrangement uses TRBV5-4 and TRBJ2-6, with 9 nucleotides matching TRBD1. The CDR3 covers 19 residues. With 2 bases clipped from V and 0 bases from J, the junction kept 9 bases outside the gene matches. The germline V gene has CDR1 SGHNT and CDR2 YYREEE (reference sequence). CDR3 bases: TGTGCCAGCAGCTTACGACCGGGACAGGGCAACTCTGGGGCCAACGTCCTGACTTTC. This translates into CASSLRPGQGNSGANVLTF.

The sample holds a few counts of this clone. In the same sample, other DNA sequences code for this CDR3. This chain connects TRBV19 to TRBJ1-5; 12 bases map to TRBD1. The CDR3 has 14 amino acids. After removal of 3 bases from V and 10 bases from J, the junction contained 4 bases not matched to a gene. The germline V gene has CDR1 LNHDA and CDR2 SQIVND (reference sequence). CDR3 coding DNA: TGTGCCAGTAGTATCCGGGACAGGGGGCAACCCCAGCATTTT. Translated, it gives CASSIRDRGQPQHF. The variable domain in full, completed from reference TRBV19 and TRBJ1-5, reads DGGITQSPKYLFRKEGQNVTLSCEQNLNHDAMYWYRQDPGQGLRLIYYSQIVNDFQKGDIAEGYSVSREKKESFPLTVTSAQKNPTAFYLCASSIRDRGQPQHFGDGTRLSIL.

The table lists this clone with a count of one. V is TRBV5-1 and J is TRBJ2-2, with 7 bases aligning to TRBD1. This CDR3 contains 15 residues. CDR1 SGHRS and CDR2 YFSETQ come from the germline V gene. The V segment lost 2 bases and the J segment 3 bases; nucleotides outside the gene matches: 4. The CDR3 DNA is TGCGCCAGCAGCTTAGCCCAGGGGGACACCGGGGAGCTGTTTTTT. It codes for CASSLAQGDTGELFF.

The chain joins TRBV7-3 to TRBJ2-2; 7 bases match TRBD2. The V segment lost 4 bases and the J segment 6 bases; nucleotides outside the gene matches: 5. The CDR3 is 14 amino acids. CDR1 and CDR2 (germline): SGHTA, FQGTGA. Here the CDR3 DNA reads TGTGCCAGCAGCTGGCAGCGGGGACCCGGGGAGCTGTTTTTT. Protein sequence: CASSWQRGPGELFF. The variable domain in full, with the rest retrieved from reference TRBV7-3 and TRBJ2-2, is GAGVSQTPSNKVTEKGKYVELRCDPISGHTALYWYRQSLGQGPEFLIYFQGTGAADDSGLPNDRFFAVRPEGSVSTLKIQRTERGDSAVYLCASSWQRGPGELFFGEGSRLTVL.

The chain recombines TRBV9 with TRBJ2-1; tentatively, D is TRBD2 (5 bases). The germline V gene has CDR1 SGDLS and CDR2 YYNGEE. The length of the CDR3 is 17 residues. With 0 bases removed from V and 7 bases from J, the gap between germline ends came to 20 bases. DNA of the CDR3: TGTGCCAGCAGCGTAGGGACCTCGGGAAGTGGTAGGAATGAGCAGTTCTTC. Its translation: CASSVGTSGSGRNEQFF.

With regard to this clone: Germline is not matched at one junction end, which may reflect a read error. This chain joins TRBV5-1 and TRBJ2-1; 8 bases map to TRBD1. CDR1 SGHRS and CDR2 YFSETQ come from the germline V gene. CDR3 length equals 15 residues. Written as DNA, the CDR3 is TGCGCCAGCGGCTTAACAGGGGGCTCCTACAATGAGCAGTTCTTC. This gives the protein CASGLTGGSYNEQFF. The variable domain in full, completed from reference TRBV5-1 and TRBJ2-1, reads KAGVTQTPRYLIKTRGQQVTLSCSPISGHRSVSWYQQTPGQGLQFLFEYFSETQRNKGNFPGRFSGRQFSNSRSEMNVSTLELGDSALYLCASGLTGGSYNEQFFGPGTRLTVL.

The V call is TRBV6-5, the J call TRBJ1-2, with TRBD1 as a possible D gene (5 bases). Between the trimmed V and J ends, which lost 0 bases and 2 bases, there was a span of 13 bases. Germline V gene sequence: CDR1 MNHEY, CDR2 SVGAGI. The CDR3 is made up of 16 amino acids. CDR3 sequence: CASSYSGGVGNYGYTF. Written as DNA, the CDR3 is TGTGCCAGCAGTTACTCTGGGGGGGTAGGGAACTATGGCTACACCTTC.

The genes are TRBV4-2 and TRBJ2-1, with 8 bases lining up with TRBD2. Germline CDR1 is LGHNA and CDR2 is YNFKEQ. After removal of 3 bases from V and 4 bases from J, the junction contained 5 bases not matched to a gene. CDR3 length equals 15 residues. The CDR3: CASSQKRENYNEQFF. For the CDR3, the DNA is TGTGCCAGCAGCCAGAAGCGGGAGAATTACAATGAGCAGTTCTTC.

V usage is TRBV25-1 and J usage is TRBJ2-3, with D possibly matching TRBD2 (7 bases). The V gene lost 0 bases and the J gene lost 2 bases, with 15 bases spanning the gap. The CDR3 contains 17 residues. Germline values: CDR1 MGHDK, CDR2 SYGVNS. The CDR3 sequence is CASSEYGREGVTDTQYF. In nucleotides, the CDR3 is TGTGCCAGCAGTGAATATGGGAGGGAGGGGGTCACAGATACGCAGTATTTT.

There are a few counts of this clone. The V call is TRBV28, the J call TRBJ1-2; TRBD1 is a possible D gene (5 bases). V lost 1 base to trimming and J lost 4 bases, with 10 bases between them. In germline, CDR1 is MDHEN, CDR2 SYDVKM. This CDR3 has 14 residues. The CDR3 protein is CASSLYRGGYGYTF. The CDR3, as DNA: TGTGCCAGCAGTTTATATAGGGGAGGCTATGGCTACACCTTC.

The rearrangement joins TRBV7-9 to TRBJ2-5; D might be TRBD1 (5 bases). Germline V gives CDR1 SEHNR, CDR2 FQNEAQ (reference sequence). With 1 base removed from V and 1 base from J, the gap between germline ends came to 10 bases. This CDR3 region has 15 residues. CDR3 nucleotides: TGTGCCAGCAGCTTAGGAGGACATTCCCAAGAGACCCAGTACTTC. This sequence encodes CASSLGGHSQETQYF.

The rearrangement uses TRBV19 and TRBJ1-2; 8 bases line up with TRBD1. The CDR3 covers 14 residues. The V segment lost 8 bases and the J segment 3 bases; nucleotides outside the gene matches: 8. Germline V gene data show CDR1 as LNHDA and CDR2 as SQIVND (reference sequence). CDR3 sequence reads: CASSPGQGDYGYTF. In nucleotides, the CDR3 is TGTGCCAGTTCCCCAGGACAGGGAGACTATGGCTACACCTTC.

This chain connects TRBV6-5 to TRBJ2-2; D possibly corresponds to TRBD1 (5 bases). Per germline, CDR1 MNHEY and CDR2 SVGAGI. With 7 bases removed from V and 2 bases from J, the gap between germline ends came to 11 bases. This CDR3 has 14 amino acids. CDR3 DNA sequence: TGTGCCAGCACCAAGACAGCCAACACCGGGGAGCTGTTTTTT. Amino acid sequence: CASTKTANTGELFF.

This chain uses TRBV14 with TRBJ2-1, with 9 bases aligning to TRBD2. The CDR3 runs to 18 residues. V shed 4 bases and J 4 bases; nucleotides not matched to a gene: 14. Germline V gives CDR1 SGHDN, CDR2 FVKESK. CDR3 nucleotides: TGTGCCAGCAGCCGGAGGATTGCGGGGGGGTATTGGTACAATGAGCAGTTCTTC. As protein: CASSRRIAGGYWYNEQFF.

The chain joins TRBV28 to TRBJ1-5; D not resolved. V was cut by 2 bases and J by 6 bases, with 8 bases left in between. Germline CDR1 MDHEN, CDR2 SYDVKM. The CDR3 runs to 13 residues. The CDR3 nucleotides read TGTGCCAGCAGTTTAATTAGCGGTCAGCCCCAGCATTTT. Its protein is CASSLISGQPQHF.

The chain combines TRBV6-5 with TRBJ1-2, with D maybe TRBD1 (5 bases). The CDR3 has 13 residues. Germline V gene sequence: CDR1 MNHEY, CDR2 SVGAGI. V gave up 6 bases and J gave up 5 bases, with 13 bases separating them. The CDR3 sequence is CASRGHQGYGYTF. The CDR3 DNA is TGTGCCAGCAGAGGCCACCAGGGATATGGCTACACCTTC.

The CDR3 DNA is TGTGCCAGCGTGCGGGGTCTACTTTTACACAATGAGCAGTTCTTC. Protein sequence: CASVRGLLLHNEQFF. The chain is built from TRBV28 and TRBJ2-1; TRBD2 is a possible D gene (6 bases). From germline, CDR1 is MDHEN and CDR2 SYDVKM. V was trimmed by 8 bases and J by 5 bases, leaving 19 bases between them. The CDR3 consists of 15 residues.

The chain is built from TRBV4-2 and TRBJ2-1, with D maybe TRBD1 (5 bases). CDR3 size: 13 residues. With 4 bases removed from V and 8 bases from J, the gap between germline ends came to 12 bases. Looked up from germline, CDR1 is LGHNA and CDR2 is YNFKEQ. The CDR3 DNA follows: TGTGCCAGCAGCCTTGATGGGGCGGATGAGCAGTTCTTC. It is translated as CASSLDGADEQFF.

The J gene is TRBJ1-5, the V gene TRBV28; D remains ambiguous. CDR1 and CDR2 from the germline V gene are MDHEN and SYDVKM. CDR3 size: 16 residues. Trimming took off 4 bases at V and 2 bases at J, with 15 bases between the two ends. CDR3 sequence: CASSSLLLGGNQPQHF. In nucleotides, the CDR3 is TGTGCCAGCAGTTCCCTCTTACTAGGAGGCAATCAGCCCCAGCATTTT.

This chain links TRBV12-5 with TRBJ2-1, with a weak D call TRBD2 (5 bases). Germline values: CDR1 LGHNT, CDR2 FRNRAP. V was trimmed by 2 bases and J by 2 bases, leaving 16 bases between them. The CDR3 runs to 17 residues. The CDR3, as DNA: TGTGCTAGTGGTTTGTTTACCCTCAGCGGAGCCTACAATGAGCAGTTCTTC. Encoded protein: CASGLFTLSGAYNEQFF.

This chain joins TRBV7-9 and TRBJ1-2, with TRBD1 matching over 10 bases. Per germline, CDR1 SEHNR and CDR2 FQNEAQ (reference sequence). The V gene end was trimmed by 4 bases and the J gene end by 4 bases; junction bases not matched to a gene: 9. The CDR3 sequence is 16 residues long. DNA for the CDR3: TGTGCCAGCAGCTCCCCATCGACAGGGGGCGTCTATGGCTACACCTTC. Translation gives CASSSPSTGGVYGYTF.

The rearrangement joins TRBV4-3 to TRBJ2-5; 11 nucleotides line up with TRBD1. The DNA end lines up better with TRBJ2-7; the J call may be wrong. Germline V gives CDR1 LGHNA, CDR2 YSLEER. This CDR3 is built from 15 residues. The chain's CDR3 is CASSQTGTGGYEQYF. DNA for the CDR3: TGCGCCAGCAGCCAAACCGGGACAGGGGGCTACGAGCAGTACTTC.

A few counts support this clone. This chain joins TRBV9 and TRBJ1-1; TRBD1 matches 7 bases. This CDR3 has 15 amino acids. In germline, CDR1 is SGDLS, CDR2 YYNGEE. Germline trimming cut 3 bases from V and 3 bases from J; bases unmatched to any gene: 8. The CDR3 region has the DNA TGTGCCAGCAGCGCCCGACAGGGTACGTACACTGAAGCTTTCTTT. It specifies CASSARQGTYTEAFF.

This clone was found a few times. The CDR3, as DNA: TGCGCCAGCAGGGACAGTTACGAGCAGTACTTC. This translates into CASRDSYEQYF. The chain carries TRBV5-1 and TRBJ2-7; D is perhaps TRBD1 (6 bases). The CDR3 is made up of 11 amino acids. Germline CDR1 is SGHRS and CDR2 is YFSETQ. The V end was cut by 5 bases, the J end by 4 bases, with 7 bases between. Full variable domain (missing parts from reference TRBV5-1 and TRBJ2-7): KAGVTQTPRYLIKTRGQQVTLSCSPISGHRSVSWYQQTPGQGLQFLFEYFSETQRNKGNFPGRFSGRQFSNSRSEMNVSTLELGDSALYLCASRDSYEQYFGPGTRLTVT.

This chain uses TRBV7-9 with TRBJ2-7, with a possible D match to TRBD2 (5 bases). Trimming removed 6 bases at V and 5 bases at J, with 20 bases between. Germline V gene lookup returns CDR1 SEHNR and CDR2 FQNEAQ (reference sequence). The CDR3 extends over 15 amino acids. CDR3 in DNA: TGTGCCAGCAGTTCACGATTTCGGGGTTACGACGAGCAGTACTTC. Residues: CASSSRFRGYDEQYF.